A single sample is the source of the 10 T cell receptor beta chains below, sequenced in a study of CD8+ T cells in alopecia areata. TCR sequencing used cDNA made by reverse transcription of extracted RNA. The protocol was immunoSEQ multiplex PCR, while the TCRdb copy is restricted to in-frame clones and leaves out a portion. This sample has 150,000 to 200,000 clones, with about 71% found just once. Treatment: oral pan-JAK inhibitor, 5-10 mg twice daily. The sample consisted of CD4+ T cells sorted from blood, taken at week 4, from a patient treated with tofacitinib. The receptors derive from a human donor with alopecia areata.

The rearrangement joins TRBV30 to TRBJ1-2; D not certain. V dropped 4 bases and J dropped 0 bases, with 9 bases sitting between them. Looked up from germline, CDR1 is GTSNPN and CDR2 is SVGIG (reference sequence). The CDR3 runs 13 residues. The CDR3 spells CAWNGPTNYGYTF. Here the CDR3 DNA reads TGTGCCTGGAATGGACCCACTAACTATGGCTACACCTTC.

This clone was detected only a few times. This chain links TRBV7-8 with TRBJ1-4; tentative D call: TRBD1 (6 bases). Trimming shortened V by 5 bases and J by 3 bases, and 13 bases separated the two germline ends. The CDR3 totals 15 residues. Germline CDR1 and CDR2: SGHVS and FQNEAQ. The CDR3 nucleotides read TGTGCCAGCAGCACACCAGGGGAGGCTAATGAAAAACTGTTTTTT. Its translation is CASSTPGEANEKLFF.

V and J are TRBV2 and TRBJ1-2, with 9 bases matching TRBD1. The CDR3 covers 13 residues. J gave up 7 bases and V 7 bases, and 7 bases lay outside the gene matches. Germline V CDR1 and CDR2: SNHLY, FYNNEI. In DNA form, the CDR3 reads TGTGCCAGCACCATGACAGGGGGAGGTGGCTACACCTTC. It encodes CASTMTGGGGYTF.

V gene TRBV27 combines with J gene TRBJ1-6; 8 nucleotides align to TRBD1. There are 19 residues in the CDR3. J gave up 5 bases and V 4 bases, and 16 bases lay outside the gene matches. Germline V gene data show CDR1 as MNHEY and CDR2 as SMNVEV (reference sequence). CDR3 loop: CASSSTTPGQGKDNSPLHF. DNA of the CDR3: TGTGCCAGCAGTTCGACGACCCCCGGACAGGGAAAGGATAATTCACCCCTCCACTTT.

The V gene is TRBV6-5, the J gene TRBJ2-1; 9 bases align to TRBD2. Trimming at V came to 7 bases and at J to 9 bases, leaving 10 bases not matched to a gene. The CDR3 length is 14 residues. CDR1 and CDR2 (germline): MNHEY, SVGAGI. In DNA, the CDR3 is TGTGCCAGCACCCATCTTAGTAGCGGGGGTGAGCAGTTCTTC. Translation: CASTHLSSGGEQFF.

The chain has TRBV9 and TRBJ1-2; maybe TRBD1 (6 bases). The ends were cut back, 3 bases at V and 2 bases at J, with 11 bases in the middle. This CDR3 region has 14 residues. In germline, CDR1 is SGDLS, CDR2 YYNGEE. CDR3 nucleotides: TGTGCCAGCAGCGCCGAGACAGGCAACTATGGCTACACCTTC. The encoded protein is CASSAETGNYGYTF.

In its sample, this clone was seen a few times. The genes are TRBV27 and TRBJ1-2; no clear D gene. Germline V CDR1 and CDR2: MNHEY, SMNVEV (reference sequence). Trimming removed 6 bases at V and 6 bases at J, with 14 bases between. The CDR3 totals 13 residues. CDR3 protein: CASSHRLEHGYTF. CDR3 nucleotide sequence: TGTGCCAGCAGCCATCGGTTAGAGCATGGCTACACCTTC.

This clone was counted once. Here the CDR3 reads CASSQLTESTDTQYF. The CDR3 nucleotides read TGCGCCAGCAGCCAACTCACGGAGAGCACAGATACGCAGTATTTT. V is TRBV4-3 and J is TRBJ2-3; D not resolved. The V gene's germline CDR1 is LGHNA and CDR2 YSLEER. The CDR3 is made up of 15 amino acids. V was cut by 2 bases and J by 0 bases, with 9 bases left in between.

This clone appeared once. V is TRBV11-2 and J is TRBJ2-7; weak D call: TRBD1 (6 bases). The V and J ends lost 5 bases and 6 bases respectively, with 11 bases between them. The germline V gene encodes CDR1 SGHAT and CDR2 FQNNGV. The CDR3 contains 12 residues. CDR3 in amino acids: CASSLTGPEQYF. CDR3 nucleotides: TGTGCCAGCAGCCTCACAGGGCCCGAGCAGTACTTC.

The chain employs TRBV23-1 and TRBJ1-5, with 8 bases that match TRBD1. TRBV23-1 qualifies as an ORF whose function is uncertain. Trimming took 6 bases from V and 4 from J; bases not matched to a gene: 17. This CDR3 is built from 18 residues. The CDR3 region is CASSPPGPIQGGNQPQHF. CDR3 coding DNA: TGCGCCAGCAGCCCCCCGGGGCCCATACAGGGGGGGAATCAGCCCCAGCATTTT.